This T cell receptor beta chain appears in the sequencing data of a study of blood T cell repertoires in COVID-19. Looking at the study overall: The study drew acute and convalescent COVID-19 samples from the United States, Italy and Spain. PBMCs, B-cell-depleted T cells, or T cells provided the cDNA or gDNA that made up the material.

Original processing methods: Reference gene primer amplification yielded estimated nucleated cell counts. Produced via immunoSEQ multiplex PCR; TCRdb's table is partial and in-frame only. From that table come the V and J calls and clone size; the DNA was used to work out D and trimming. Of roughly 33,000 clones in the sample, nearly 95% were seen once. This CDR3 contains 14 residues. CDR1 SGHRS and CDR2 YFSETQ come from the germline V gene. V lost 3 bases, J lost 4 bases, and 4 bases stayed unmatched. The chain carries TRBV5-1 and TRBJ1-1, with 9 bases lining up with TRBD1. The sample consisted of peripheral blood. This sequence was found in a human donor in a cohort sampled during active COVID-19. The CDR3 is CASSSGTGLTEAFF. For the CDR3, the DNA is TGCGCCAGCAGCTCGGGGACAGGGCTCACTGAAGCTTTCTTT.